One and the same sample provided the 6 T cell receptor beta chains below, sequenced in a study of blood T cell repertoires in COVID-19. The protocol was immunoSEQ multiplex PCR, while the TCRdb copy is restricted to in-frame clones and leaves out a portion. The sample includes approximately 10,000 clones, around 82% of them seen just once. Sequenced material: peripheral blood. The receptors stem from a human donor in a cohort sampled during active COVID-19.

On this clone itself: The junction shows a germline mismatch at one end, possibly a read error. The V call is TRBV7-3, the J call TRBJ2-2, with a tentative D call TRBD2 (6 bases). Germline CDR1 and CDR2: SGHTA and FQGTGA. The CDR3 spans 17 residues. The CDR3 here is CASSVTAGTPIVGELFF. The CDR3 DNA is TGTGCCAGCAGCGTAACTGCCGGGACTCCGATTGTCGGGGAGCTGTTTTTT.

The chain carries TRBV11-2 and TRBJ1-1; D unresolved. Trimming removed 1 base from V and 4 bases from J, with 10 bases in between. The CDR3 consists of 14 residues. The germline V gene encodes CDR1 SGHAT and CDR2 FQNNGV. CDR3 region: CASSLGRGPTEAFF. In DNA form, the CDR3 reads TGTGCCAGCAGCTTAGGTAGAGGGCCCACTGAAGCTTTCTTT.

This clone was recorded only once. V and J are TRBV7-3 and TRBJ2-1; weak D call: TRBD2 (6 bases). V lost 0 bases to trimming and J lost 2 bases, with 8 bases between them. In germline, CDR1 is SGHTA, CDR2 FQGTGA. The CDR3 sequence is 15 residues long. The CDR3 region is CASSLTPGAYNEQFF. The CDR3 DNA reads as TGTGCCAGCAGCTTAACTCCGGGGGCCTACAATGAGCAGTTCTTC.

V and J are TRBV2 and TRBJ1-4, with D perhaps TRBD1 (6 bases). There are 21 residues in the CDR3. Germline CDR1 SNHLY, CDR2 FYNNEI. V dropped 6 bases and J dropped 0 bases, with 29 bases sitting between them. CDR3 amino acids: CASREERGRGEHYPTNEKLFF. DNA of the CDR3: TGTGCCAGCAGAGAGGAAAGGGGCAGGGGCGAACATTACCCAACTAATGAAAAACTGTTTTTT.

The rearrangement links TRBV5-1 to TRBJ1-2; D uncertain. Trimming removed 3 bases at V and 5 bases at J, with 14 bases between. The germline CDR1 and CDR2 sequences are SGHRS and YFSETQ. The CDR3 length is 14 residues. The chain's CDR3 is CASSYEGVGYGYTF. The CDR3 coding sequence is TGCGCCAGCAGCTACGAGGGTGTGGGATATGGCTACACCTTC.

The chain couples TRBV27 to TRBJ1-2; TRBD1 matches 7 bases. With 5 bases clipped from V and 7 bases from J, the junction kept 7 bases outside the gene matches. The CDR3 has 13 residues. The germline CDR1 and CDR2 sequences are MNHEY and SMNVEV (reference sequence). For the CDR3, the DNA is TGTGCCAGCAGTGACAGGGAGGTAGGTGGCTACACCTTC. This sequence encodes CASSDREVGGYTF.